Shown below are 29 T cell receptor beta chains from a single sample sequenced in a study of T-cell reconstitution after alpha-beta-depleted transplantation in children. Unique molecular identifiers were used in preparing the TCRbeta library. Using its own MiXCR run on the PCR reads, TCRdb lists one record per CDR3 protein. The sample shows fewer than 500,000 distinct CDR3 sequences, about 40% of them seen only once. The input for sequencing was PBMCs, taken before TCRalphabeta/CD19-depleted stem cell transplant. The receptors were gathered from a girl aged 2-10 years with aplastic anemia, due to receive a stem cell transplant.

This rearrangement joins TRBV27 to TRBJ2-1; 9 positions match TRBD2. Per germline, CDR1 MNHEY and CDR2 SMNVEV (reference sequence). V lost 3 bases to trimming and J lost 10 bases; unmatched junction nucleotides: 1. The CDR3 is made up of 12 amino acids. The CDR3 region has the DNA TGTGCCAGCAGTTTGCTAGCGGGAGAGCAGTTCTTC. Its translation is CASSLLAGEQFF.

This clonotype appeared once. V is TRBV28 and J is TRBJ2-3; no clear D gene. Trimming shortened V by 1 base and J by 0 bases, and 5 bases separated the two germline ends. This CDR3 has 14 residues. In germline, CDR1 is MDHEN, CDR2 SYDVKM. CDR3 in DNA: TGTGCCAGCAGTTTATCCAGTAGCACAGATACGCAGTATTTT. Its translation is CASSLSSSTDTQYF.

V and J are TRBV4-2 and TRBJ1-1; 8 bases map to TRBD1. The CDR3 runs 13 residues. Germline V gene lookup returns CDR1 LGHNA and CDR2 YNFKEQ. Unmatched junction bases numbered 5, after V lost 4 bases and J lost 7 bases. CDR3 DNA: TGTGCCAGCAGCCCAGGGACAGGTAGTGAAGCTTTCTTT. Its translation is CASSPGTGSEAFF.

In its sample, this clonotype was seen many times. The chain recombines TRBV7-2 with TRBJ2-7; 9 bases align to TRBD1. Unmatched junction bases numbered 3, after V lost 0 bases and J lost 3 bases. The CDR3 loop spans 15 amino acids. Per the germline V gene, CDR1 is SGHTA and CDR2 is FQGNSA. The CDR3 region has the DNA TGTGCCAGCAGCTTAGCAAGGACAGGGGTCTACGAGCAGTACTTC. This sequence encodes CASSLARTGVYEQYF. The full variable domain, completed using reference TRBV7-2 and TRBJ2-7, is GAGVSQSPSNKVTEKGKDVELRCDPISGHTALYWYRQSLGQGLEFLIYFQGNSAPDKSGLPSDRFSAERTGGSVSTLTIQRTQQEDSAVYLCASSLARTGVYEQYFGPGTRLTVT.

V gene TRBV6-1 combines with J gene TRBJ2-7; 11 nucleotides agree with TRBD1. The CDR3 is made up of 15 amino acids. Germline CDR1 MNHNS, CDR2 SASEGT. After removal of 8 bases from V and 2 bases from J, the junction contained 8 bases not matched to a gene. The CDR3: CASGRGDRGTYEQYF. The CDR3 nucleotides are TGTGCCAGCGGGAGAGGGGACAGGGGGACCTACGAGCAGTACTTC.

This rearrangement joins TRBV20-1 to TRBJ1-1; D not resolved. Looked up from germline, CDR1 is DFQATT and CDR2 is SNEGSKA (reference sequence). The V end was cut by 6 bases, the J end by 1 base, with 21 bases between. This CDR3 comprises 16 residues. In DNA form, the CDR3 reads TGCAGTGCAAACCCCCTCGCCGGTGGCCGGAACACTGAAGCTTTCTTT. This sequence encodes CSANPLAGGRNTEAFF.

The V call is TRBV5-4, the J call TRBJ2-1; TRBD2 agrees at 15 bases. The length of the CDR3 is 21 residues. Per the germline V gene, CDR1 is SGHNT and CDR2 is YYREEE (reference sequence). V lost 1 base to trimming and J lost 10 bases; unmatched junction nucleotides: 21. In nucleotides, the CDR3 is TGTGCCAGCAGCTTGTCCCCGTTCGGACTAGCGGGAGGGACTCCTACAAGGGAGCAGTTCTTC. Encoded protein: CASSLSPFGLAGGTPTREQFF.

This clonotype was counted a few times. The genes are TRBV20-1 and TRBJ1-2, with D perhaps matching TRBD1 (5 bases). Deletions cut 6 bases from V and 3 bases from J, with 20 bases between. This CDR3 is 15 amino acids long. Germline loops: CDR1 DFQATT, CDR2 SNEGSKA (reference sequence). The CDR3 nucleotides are TGCAGTGCCCCGCCAGATGGAGGGACCTACTATGGCTACACCTTC. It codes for CSAPPDGGTYYGYTF.

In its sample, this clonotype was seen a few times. This CDR3 reads CASSWDRGVAYGYTF. The CDR3 nucleotides read TGTGCCAGCAGCTGGGACAGGGGGGTCGCCTATGGCTACACCTTC. V gene TRBV7-2 combines with J gene TRBJ1-2; TRBD1 aligns across 11 bases. V was clipped by 4 bases and J by 4 bases; unmatched bases: 5. CDR1 is SGHTA and CDR2 is FQGNSA in the germline V gene. This CDR3 is 15 amino acids long.

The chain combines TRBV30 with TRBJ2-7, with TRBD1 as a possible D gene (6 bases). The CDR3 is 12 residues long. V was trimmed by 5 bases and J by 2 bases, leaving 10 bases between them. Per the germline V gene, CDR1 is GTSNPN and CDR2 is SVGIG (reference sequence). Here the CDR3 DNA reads TGTGCCTGGGGACAGCTTCCCTACGAGCAGTACTTC. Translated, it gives CAWGQLPYEQYF.

The CDR3 region is CASSLAGVDEQFF. The CDR3 bases are TGTGCCAGCAGCTTAGCAGGGGTCGATGAGCAGTTCTTC. This chain links TRBV11-2 with TRBJ2-1; D may be TRBD1 (6 bases). CDR1 is SGHAT and CDR2 is FQNNGV in the germline V gene. The CDR3 runs 13 residues. The V end lost 1 base, the J end lost 8 bases, and 9 bases lay between the germline ends. The whole variable domain, remainder taken from reference TRBV11-2 and TRBJ2-1, is EAGVAQSPRYKIIEKRQSVAFWCNPISGHATLYWYQQILGQGPKLLIQFQNNGVVDDSQLPKDRFSAERLKGVDSTLKIQPAKLEDSAVYLCASSLAGVDEQFFGPGTRLTVL.

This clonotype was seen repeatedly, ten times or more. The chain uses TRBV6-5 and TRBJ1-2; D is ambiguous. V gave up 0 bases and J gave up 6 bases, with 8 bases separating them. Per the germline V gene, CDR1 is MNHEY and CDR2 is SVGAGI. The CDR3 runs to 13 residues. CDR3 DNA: TGTGCCAGCAGTTACTCGTTAGTCGATGGCTACACCTTC. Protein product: CASSYSLVDGYTF.

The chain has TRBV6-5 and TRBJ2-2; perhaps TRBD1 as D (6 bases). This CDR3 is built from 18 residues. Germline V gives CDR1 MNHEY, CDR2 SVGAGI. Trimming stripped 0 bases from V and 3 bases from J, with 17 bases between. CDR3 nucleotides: TGTGCCAGCAGTTACTCGTCCCTAGGACAGATCTACACCGGGGAGCTGTTTTTT. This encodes CASSYSSLGQIYTGELFF.

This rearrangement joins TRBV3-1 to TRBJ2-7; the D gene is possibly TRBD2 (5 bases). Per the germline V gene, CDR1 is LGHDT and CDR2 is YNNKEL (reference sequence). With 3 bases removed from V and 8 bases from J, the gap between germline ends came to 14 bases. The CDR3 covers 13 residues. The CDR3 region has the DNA TGTGCCAGCAGCCAGTGGCTAGCTGGGCAGCAGTACTTC. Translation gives CASSQWLAGQQYF.

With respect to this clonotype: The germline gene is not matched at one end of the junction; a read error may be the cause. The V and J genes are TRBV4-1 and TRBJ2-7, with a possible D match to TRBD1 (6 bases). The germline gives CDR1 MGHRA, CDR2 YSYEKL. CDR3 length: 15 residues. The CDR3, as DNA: TGCGCCAGCAGCCAAGATCGGCAGGGGTCCTACGAGCAGTGCTTC. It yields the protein CASSQDRQGSYEQCF.

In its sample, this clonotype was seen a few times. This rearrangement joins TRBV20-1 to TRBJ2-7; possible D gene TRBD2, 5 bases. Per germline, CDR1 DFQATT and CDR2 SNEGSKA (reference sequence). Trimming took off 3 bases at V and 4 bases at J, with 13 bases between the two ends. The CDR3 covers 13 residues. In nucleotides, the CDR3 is TGCAGTGCTAGGGGCGGGCCTGGGTACGAGCAGTACTTC. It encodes CSARGGPGYEQYF.

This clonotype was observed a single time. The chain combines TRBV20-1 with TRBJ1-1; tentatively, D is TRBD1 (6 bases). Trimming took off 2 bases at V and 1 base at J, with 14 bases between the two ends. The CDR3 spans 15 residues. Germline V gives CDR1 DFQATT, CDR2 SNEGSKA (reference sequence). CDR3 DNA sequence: TGCAGTGCTAGATCGAACCGAGGGGGGAACACTGAAGCTTTCTTT. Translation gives CSARSNRGGNTEAFF.

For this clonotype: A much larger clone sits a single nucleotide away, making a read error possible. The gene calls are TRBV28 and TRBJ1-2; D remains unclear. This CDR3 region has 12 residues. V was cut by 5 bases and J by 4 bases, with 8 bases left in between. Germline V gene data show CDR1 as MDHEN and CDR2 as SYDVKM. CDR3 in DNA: TGTGCCAGCAGTGTTTGGGGCTATGGCTACACCTTC. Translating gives CASSVWGYGYTF.

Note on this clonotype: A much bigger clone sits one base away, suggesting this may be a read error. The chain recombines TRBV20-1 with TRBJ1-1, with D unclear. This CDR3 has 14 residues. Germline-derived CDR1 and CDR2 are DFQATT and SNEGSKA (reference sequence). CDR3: CSARVGSRNTVAFF. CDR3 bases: TGCAGTGCTAGAGTTGGCAGCCGGAACACTGTAGCTTTCTTT.

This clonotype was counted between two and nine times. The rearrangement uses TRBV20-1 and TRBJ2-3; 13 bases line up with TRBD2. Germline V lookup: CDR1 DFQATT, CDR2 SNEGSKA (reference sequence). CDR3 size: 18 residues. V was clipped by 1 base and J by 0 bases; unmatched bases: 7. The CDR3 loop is CSARVLAGGRLSTDTQYF. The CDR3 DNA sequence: TGCAGTGCTAGAGTACTAGCGGGGGGGCGGTTGAGCACAGATACGCAGTATTTT.

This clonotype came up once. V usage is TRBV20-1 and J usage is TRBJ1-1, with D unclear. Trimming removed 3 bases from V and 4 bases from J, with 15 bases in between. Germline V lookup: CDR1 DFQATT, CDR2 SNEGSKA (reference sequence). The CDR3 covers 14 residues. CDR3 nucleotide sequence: TGCAGTGCTAGTGGTCCACCGTTCGGCACTGAAGCTTTCTTT. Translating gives CSASGPPFGTEAFF.

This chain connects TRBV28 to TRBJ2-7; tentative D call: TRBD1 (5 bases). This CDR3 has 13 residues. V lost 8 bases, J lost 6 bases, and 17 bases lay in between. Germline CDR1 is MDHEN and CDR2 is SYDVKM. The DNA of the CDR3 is TGTGCCAGCGCGTTTGGTTACAGGAGCGAGCAGTACTTC. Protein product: CASAFGYRSEQYF.

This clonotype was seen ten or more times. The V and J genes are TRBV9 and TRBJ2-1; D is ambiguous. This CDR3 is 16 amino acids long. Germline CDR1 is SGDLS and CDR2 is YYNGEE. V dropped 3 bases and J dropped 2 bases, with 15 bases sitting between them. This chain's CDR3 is CASSGRLAGTYNEQFF. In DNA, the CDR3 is TGTGCCAGCAGCGGCCGACTCGCCGGAACCTACAATGAGCAGTTCTTC.

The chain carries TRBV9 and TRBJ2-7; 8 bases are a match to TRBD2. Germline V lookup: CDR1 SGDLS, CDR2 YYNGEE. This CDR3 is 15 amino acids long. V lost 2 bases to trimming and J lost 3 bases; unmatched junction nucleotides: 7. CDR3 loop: CASSVIAGPDYEQYF. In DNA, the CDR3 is TGTGCCAGCAGCGTTATAGCGGGACCAGACTACGAGCAGTACTTC.

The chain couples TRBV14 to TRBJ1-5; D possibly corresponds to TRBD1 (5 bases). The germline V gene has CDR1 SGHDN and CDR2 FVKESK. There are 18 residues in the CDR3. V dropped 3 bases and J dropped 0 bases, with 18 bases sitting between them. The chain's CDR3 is CASSQGVTFFNSNQPQHF. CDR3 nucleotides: TGTGCCAGCAGCCAGGGGGTTACATTTTTTAATAGCAATCAGCCCCAGCATTTT.

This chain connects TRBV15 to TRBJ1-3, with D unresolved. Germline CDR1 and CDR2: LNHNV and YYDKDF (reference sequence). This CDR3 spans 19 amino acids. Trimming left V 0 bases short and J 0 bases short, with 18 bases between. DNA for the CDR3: TGTGCCACCAGCAGAGATCTCACTTCCAGGTCCCGCTCTGGAAACACCATATATTTT. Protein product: CATSRDLTSRSRSGNTIYF.

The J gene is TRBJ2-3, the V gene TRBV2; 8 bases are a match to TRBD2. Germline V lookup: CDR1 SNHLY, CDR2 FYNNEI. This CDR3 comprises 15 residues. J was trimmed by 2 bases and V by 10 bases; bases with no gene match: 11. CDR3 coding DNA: TGTGCCATCTGCCCCGGGACTAGGGACACAGATACGCAGTATTTT. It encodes CAICPGTRDTDTQYF.

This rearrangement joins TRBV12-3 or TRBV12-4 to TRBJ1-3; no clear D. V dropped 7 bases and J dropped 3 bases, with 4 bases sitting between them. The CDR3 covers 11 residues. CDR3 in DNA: TGTGCCAGCAAAGGTGGAAACACCATATATTTT. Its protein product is CASKGGNTIYF.

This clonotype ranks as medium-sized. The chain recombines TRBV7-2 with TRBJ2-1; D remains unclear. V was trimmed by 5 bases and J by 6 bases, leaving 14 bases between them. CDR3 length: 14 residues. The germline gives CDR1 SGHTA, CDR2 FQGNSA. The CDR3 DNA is TGTGCCAGCAGCGCGTCAACAGTCCTCAATGAGCAGTTCTTC. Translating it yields CASSASTVLNEQFF.